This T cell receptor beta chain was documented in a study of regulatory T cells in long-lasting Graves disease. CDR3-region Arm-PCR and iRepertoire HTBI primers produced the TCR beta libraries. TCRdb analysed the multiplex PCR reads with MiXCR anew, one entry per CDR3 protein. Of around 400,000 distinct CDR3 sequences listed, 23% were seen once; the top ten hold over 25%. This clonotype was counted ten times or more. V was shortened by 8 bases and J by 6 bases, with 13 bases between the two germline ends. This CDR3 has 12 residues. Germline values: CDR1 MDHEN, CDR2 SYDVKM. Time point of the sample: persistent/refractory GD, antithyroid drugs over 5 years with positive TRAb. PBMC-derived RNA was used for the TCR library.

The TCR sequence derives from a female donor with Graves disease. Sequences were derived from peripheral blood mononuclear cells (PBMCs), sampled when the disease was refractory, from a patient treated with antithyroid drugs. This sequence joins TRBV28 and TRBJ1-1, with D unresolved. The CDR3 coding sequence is TGTGCCAGCTCCGCAGTAAATGCTGAAGCTTTCTTT. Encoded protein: CASSAVNAEAFF.